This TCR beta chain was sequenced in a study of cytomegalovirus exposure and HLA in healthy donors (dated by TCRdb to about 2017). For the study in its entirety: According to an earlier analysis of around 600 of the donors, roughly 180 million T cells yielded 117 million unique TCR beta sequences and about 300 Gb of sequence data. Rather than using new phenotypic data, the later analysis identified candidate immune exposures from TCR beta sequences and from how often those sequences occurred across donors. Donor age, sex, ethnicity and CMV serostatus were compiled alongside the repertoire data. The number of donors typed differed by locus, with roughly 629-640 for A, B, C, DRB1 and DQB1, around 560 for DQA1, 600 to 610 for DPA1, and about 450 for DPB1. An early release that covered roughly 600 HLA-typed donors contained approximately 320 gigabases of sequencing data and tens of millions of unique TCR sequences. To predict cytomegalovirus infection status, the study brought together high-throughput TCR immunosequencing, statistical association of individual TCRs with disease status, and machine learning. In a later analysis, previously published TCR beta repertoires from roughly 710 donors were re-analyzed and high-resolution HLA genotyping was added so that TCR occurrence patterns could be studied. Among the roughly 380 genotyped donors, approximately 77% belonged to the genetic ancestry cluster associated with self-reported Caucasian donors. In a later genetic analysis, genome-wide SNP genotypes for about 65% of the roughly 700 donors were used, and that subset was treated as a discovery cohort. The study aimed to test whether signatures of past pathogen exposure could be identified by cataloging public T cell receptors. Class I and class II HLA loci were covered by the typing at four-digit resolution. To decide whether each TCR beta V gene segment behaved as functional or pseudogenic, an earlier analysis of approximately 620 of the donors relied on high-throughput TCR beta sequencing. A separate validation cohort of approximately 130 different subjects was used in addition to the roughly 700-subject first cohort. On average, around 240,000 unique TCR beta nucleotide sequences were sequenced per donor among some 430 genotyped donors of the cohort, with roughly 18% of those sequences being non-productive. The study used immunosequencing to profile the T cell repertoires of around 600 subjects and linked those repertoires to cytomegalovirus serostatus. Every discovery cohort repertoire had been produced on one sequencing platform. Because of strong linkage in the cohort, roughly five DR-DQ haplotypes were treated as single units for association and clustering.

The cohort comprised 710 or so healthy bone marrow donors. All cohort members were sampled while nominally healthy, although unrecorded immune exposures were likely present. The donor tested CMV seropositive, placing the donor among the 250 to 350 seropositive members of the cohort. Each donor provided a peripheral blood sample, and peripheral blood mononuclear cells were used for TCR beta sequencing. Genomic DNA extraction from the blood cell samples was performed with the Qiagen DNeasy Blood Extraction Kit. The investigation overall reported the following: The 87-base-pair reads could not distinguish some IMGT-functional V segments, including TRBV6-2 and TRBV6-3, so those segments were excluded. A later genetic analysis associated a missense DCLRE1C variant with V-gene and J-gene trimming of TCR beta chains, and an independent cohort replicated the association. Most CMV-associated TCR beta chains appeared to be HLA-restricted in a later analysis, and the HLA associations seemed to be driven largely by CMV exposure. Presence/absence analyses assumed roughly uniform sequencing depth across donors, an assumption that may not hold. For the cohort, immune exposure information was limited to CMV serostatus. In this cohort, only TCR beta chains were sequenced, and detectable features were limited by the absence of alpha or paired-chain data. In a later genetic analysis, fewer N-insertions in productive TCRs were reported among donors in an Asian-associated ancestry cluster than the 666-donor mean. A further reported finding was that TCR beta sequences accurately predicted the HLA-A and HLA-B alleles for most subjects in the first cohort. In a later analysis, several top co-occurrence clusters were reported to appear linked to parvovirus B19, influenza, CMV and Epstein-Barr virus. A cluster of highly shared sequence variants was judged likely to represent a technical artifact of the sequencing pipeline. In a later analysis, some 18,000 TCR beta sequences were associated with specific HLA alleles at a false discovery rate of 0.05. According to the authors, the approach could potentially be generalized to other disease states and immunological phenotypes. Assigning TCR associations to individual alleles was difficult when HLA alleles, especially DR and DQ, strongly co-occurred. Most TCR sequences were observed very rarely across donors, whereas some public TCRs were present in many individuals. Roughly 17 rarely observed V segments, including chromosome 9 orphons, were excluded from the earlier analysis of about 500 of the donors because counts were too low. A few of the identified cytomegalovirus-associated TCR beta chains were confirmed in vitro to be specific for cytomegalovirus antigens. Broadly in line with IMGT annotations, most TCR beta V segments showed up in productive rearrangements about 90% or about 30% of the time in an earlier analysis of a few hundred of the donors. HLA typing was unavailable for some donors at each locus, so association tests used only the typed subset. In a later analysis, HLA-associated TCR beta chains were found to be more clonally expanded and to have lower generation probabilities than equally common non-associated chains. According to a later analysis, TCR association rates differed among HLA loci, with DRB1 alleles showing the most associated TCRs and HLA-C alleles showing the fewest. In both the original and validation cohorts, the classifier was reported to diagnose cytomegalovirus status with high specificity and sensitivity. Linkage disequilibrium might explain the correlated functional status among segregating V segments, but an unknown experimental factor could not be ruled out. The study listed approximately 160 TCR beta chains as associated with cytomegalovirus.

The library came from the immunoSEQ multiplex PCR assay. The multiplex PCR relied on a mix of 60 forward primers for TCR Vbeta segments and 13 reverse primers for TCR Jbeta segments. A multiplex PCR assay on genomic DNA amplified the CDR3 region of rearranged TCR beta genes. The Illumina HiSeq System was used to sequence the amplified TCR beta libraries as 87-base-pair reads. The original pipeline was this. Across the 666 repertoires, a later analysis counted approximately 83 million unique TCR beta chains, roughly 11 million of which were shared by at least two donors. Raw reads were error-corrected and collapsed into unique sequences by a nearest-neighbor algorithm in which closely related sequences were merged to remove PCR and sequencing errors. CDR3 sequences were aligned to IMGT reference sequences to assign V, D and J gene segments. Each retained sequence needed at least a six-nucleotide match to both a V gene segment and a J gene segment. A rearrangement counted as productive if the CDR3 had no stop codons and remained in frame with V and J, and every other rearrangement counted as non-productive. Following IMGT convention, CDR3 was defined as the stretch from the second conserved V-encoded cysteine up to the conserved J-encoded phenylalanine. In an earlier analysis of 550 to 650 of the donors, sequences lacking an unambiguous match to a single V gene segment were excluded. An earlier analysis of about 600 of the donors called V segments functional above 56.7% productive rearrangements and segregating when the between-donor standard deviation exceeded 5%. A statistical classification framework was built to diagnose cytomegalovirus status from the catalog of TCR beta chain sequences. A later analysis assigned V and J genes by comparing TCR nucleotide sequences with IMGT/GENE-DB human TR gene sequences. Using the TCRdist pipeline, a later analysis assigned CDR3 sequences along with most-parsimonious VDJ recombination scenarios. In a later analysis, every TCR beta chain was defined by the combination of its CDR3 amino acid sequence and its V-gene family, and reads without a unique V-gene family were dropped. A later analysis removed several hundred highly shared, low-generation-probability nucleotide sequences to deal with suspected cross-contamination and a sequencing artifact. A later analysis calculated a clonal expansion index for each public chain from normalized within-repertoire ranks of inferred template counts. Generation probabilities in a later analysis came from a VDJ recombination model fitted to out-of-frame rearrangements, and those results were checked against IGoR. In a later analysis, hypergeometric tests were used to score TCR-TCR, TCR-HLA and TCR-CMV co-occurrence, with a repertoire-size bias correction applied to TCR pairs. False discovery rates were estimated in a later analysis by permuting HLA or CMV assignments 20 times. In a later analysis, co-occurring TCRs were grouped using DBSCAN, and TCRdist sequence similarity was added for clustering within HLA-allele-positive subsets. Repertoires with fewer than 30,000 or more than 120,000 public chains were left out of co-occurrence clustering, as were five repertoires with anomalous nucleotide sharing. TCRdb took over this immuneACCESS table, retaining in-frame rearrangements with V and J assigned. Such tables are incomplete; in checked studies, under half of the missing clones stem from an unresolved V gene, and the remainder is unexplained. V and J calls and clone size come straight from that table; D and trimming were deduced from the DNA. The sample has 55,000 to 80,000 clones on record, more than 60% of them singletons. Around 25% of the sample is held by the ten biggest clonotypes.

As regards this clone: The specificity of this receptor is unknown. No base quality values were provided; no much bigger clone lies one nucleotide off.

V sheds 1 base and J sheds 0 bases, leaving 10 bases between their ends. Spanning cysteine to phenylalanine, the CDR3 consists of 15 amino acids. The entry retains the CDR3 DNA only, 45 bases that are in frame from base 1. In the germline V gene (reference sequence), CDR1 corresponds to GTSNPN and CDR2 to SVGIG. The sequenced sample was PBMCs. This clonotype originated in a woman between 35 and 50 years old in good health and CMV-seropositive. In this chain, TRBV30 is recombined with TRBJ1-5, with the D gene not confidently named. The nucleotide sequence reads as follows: TGTGCCTGGAGTGAGGGAGCGGTTAGCAATCAGCCCCAGCATTTT. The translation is CAWSEGAVSNQPQHF.